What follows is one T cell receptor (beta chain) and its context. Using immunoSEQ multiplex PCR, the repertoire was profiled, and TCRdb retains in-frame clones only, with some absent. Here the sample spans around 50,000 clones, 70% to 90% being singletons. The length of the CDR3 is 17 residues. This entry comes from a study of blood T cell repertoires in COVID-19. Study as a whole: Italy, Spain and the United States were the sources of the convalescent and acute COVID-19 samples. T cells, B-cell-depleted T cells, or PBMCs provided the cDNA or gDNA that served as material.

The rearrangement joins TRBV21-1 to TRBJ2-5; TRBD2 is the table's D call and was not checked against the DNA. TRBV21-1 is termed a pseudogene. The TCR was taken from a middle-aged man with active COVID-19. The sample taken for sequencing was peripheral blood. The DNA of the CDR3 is TGTGCCAGCAGCAAAAGGCTAGCGGGCGCCTGGGGGGAGACCCAGTACTTC. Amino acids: CASSKRLAGAWGETQYF.